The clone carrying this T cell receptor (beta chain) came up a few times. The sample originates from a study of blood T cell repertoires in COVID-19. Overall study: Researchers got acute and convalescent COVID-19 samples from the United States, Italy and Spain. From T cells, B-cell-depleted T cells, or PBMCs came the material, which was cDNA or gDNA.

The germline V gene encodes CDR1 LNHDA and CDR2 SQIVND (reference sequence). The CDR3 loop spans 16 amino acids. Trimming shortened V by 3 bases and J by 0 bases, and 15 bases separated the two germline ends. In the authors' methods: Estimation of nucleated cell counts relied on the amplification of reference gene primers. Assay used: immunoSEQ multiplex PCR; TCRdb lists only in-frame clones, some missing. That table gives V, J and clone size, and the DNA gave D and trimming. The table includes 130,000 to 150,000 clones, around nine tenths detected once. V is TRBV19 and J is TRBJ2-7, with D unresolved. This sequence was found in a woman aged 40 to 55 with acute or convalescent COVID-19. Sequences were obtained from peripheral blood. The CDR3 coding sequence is TGTGCCAGTAGTATTCTTTCCTCCGGCGGCTCCTACGAGCAGTACTTC. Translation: CASSILSSGGSYEQYF.